Sequencing of this T cell receptor (beta chain) was carried out in a study of breast tumors, draining lymph nodes, adjacent tissues. This clonotype was counted many times. Its cognate antigen is unknown. Study outcomes and limitations: Compared with basal-like, luminal-like tumors shared significantly more repertoire with nontumor tissue.

TCRdb analysed the multiplex PCR reads with MiXCR anew, one entry per CDR3 protein. The data show 120,000 or so distinct CDR3 sequences, nearly 20% seen once. Samples came from axillary lymph nodes draining the breast cancer. This receptor was taken from a female donor with breast cancer. Some clones in this sample may be carry-over from other donors' samples. Material: axillary lymph node tissue.

The CDR3 bases are TGTGCCAGCAGCCACCGCAGCGGGGGGGAAGAGACCCAGTACTTC. Its protein product is CASSHRSGGEETQYF. This chain links TRBV7-2 with TRBJ2-5, with 10 bases lining up with TRBD2. The CDR3 has 15 residues. CDR1 and CDR2 (germline): SGHTA, FQGNSA. V was clipped by 5 bases and J by 3 bases; unmatched bases: 6. Drawing the rest from reference TRBV7-2 and TRBJ2-5, the complete variable domain is GAGVSQSPSNKVTEKGKDVELRCDPISGHTALYWYRQSLGQGLEFLIYFQGNSAPDKSGLPSDRFSAERTGGSVSTLTIQRTQQEDSAVYLCASSHRSGGEETQYFGPGTRLLVL.